This T cell receptor beta chain was sequenced for a study of blood T cell repertoires in COVID-19. Background on the study: From T cells, B-cell-depleted T cells, or PBMCs came the material, which was cDNA or gDNA.

Participants spanned ages about 18 to 100 years and resided in roughly 22 US areas. Cohort 3 recovery required two negative PCRs, clearance, or symptom resolution. CDR3 size: 14 residues. The V gene end was trimmed by 6 bases and the J gene end by 7 bases; junction bases not matched to a gene: 4. CDR1 SGHTA and CDR2 FQGNSA come from the germline V gene. Produced via immunoSEQ multiplex PCR; TCRdb's table is partial and in-frame only. The sample carries approximately 200,000 clones, approximately 88% recorded once. This chain links TRBV7-2 with TRBJ2-1, with 12 positions matching TRBD2. Material for sequencing was PBMCs or T cells enriched from blood (not recorded which). The source of this sequence is a young woman who had recovered from COVID-19. As DNA, the CDR3 is TGTGCCAGCAGACTAGCGGGAGGAGGTAATGAGCAGTTCTTC. Translating gives CASRLAGGGNEQFF.